This T cell receptor (beta chain) was observed in a study of blood T cell repertoires in COVID-19. Study as a whole: Sites in the United States, Italy and Spain provided acute and convalescent COVID-19 samples. From T cells, B-cell-depleted T cells, or PBMCs came the material, which was cDNA or gDNA.

In the original processing: Nucleated cell number was recorded as an estimate derived from reference gene primer amplification. Clones were sequenced by immunoSEQ multiplex PCR, and TCRdb holds only the in-frame ones, with some missing. The DNA gave D and trimming, while V, J and clone size come from that table. Among roughly 290,000 clones listed, approximately 87% were seen once. The CDR3 covers 13 residues. CDR1 is MDHEN and CDR2 is SYDVKM in the germline V gene. The V and J ends lost 6 bases and 3 bases, in that order; junction bases with no gene match: 2. This clone was picked up one time. This receptor was obtained from a woman aged 50 to 60 who had recovered from COVID-19. The sequenced sample consisted of peripheral blood. The chain employs TRBV28 and TRBJ2-5; 9 nucleotides line up with TRBD2. DNA of the CDR3: TGTGCCAGCAGGCGGGGGGGTAAAGAGACCCAGTACTTC. Protein: CASRRGGKETQYF.